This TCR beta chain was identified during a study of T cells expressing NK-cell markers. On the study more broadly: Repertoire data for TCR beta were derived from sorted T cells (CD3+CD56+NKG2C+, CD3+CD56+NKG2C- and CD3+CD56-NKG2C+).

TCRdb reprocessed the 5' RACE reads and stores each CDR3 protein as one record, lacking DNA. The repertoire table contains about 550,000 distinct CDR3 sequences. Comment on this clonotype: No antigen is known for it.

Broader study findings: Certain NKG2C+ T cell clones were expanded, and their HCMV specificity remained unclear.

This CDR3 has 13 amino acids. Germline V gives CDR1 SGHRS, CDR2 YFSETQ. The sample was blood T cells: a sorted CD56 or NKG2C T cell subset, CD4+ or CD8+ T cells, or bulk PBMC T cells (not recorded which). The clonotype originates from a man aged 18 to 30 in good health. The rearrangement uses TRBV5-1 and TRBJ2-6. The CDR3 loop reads CASSSEGANVLTF.